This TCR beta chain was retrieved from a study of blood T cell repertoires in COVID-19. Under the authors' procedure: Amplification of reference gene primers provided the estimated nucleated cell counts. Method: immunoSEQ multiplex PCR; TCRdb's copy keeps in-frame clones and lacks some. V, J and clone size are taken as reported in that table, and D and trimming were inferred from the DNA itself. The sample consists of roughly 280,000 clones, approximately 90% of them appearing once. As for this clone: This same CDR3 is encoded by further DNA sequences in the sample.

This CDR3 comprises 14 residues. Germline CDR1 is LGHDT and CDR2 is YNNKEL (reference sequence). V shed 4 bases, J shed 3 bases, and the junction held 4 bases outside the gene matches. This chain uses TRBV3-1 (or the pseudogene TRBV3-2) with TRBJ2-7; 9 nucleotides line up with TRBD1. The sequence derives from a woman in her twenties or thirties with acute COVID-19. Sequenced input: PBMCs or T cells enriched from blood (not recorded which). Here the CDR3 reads CASSPGQGGYEQYF. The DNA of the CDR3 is TGTGCCAGCAGCCCGGGACAGGGTGGCTACGAGCAGTACTTC.